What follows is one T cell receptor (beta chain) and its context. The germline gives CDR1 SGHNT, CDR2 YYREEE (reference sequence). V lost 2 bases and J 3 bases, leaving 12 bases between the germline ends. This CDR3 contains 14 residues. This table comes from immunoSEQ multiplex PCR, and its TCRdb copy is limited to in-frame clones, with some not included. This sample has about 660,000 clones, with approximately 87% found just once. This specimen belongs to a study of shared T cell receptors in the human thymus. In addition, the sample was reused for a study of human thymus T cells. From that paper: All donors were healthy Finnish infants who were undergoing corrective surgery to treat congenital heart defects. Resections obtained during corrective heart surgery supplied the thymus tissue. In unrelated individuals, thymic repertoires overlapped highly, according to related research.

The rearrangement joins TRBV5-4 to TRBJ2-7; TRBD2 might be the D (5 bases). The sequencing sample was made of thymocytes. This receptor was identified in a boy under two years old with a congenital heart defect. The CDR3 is CASSFNFGDYEQYF. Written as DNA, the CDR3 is TGTGCCAGCAGCTTTAACTTCGGGGACTACGAGCAGTACTTC.